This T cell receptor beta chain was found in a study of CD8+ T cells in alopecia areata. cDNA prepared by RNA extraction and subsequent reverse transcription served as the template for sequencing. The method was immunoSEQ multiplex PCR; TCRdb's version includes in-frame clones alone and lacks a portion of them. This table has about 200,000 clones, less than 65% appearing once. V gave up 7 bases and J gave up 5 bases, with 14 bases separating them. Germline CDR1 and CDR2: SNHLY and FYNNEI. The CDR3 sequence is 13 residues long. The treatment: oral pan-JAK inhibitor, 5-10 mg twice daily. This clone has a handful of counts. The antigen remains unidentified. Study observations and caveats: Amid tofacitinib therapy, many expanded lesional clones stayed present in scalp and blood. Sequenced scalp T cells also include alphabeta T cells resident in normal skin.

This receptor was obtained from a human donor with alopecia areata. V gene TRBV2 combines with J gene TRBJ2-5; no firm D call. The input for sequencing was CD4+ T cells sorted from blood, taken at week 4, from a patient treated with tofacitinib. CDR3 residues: CASNRFARETQYF. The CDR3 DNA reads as TGTGCCAGCAATAGGTTCGCGAGGGAGACCCAGTACTTC.